This T cell receptor (beta chain) was profiled in a study of blood T cells in healthy people across ages. A second PCR of roughly 7 to 11 cycles used a sample-barcoded 5' primer and a J-beta primer mix. One entry per CDR3 protein, called by TCRdb with MiXCR from the 5' RACE reads. Among about 670,000 distinct CDR3 sequences, about 43% were seen once, and the ten largest hold around 30%. The CDR3 extends over 15 amino acids. With 4 bases clipped from V and 2 bases from J, the junction kept 5 bases outside the gene matches. Germline values: CDR1 KGHDR, CDR2 SFDVKD. This clonotype was obtained from a man of 80 years or more in good health. This rearrangement joins TRBV24-1 to TRBJ2-5; 8 bases are a match to TRBD2. The sample consisted of blood. The CDR3 bases are TGTGCCACCAGTGAGGCGGGAGGCGCTCAAGAGACCCAGTACTTC. Translation gives CATSEAGGAQETQYF.